These 25 T cell receptor beta chains were all obtained from the same sample, sequenced in a study of shared clonotypes between healthy human individuals. The method was immunoSEQ multiplex PCR; TCRdb's version includes in-frame clones alone and lacks a portion of them. Found here are about 92,000 clones, roughly three quarters of them singletons; the top ten hold roughly 50%. Sequencing was performed on memory CD8+ T cells sorted from blood. The subset: CD45RO+ cells pooled with CCR7-negative TemRA cells. Source of these receptors: a man aged 25 to 40 in good health.

The chain carries TRBV10-3 and TRBJ2-4; no clear D gene. V was trimmed by 2 bases and J by 4 bases, leaving 9 bases between them. Germline values: CDR1 ENHRY, CDR2 SYGVKD. This CDR3 contains 14 residues. CDR3 amino acids: CAISEPGEKNIQYF. The CDR3 DNA reads TGTGCCATCAGTGAGCCCGGCGAGAAAAACATTCAGTACTTC.

The V call is TRBV7-6, the J call TRBJ2-5; D is possibly TRBD1 (6 bases). From germline, CDR1 is SGHVS and CDR2 FNYEAQ. The CDR3 sequence is 15 residues long. V lost 7 bases, J lost 5 bases, and 20 bases lay in between. The CDR3 bases are TGTGCCAGCACCACTCCCGCGGACAGCTCGGAGACCCAGTACTTC. This gives the protein CASTTPADSSETQYF.

The chain combines TRBV2 with TRBJ2-2; 9 positions agree with TRBD1. J lost 3 bases, V lost 7 bases, and 9 bases had no gene match. This CDR3 comprises 16 residues. In germline, CDR1 is SNHLY, CDR2 FYNNEI. CDR3 protein: CASIYSDRGYTGELFF. As DNA, the CDR3 is TGTGCCAGCATCTACTCAGACAGGGGGTACACCGGGGAGCTGTTTTTT.

This chain joins TRBV12-5 and TRBJ2-2; 9 bases are shared with TRBD1. Germline CDR1 is LGHNT and CDR2 is FRNRAP. J lost 1 base, V lost 1 base, and 7 bases had no gene match. The CDR3 totals 18 residues. CDR3 DNA sequence: TGTGCTAGTGGTTTGGACTCCGACAGGGGGGAGAACACCGGGGAGCTGTTTTTT. It is translated as CASGLDSDRGENTGELFF.

The V gene is TRBV19, the J gene TRBJ1-4; D gene uncertain. CDR1 and CDR2 (germline): LNHDA, SQIVND (reference sequence). This CDR3 comprises 11 residues. The ends were cut back, 6 bases at V and 7 bases at J, with 6 bases in the middle. CDR3 protein: CASRNSEKLFF. CDR3 DNA sequence: TGTGCCAGTAGAAATAGTGAAAAACTGTTTTTT.

The V gene is TRBV6-5, the J gene TRBJ2-7; 10 positions agree with TRBD1. In germline, CDR1 is MNHEY, CDR2 SVGAGI. The CDR3 length is 14 residues. J lost 6 bases, V lost 7 bases, and 9 bases had no gene match. The chain's CDR3 is CASKTGTGAREQYF. The CDR3, as DNA: TGTGCCAGCAAGACCGGGACAGGGGCTCGCGAGCAGTACTTC.

In its sample, this clone was seen once. The J gene is TRBJ2-7, the V gene TRBV19; 9 nucleotides match TRBD2. Per germline, CDR1 LNHDA and CDR2 SQIVND (reference sequence). The CDR3 sequence is 18 residues long. V was clipped by 5 bases and J by 2 bases; unmatched bases: 16. CDR3 sequence (DNA): TGTGCCAGTAGTCCGCTCGGTCGGCTAGCGGGATCCACCTACGAGCAGTACTTC. Protein sequence: CASSPLGRLAGSTYEQYF.

This clone has just a few counts. This rearrangement joins TRBV19 to TRBJ2-1, with 9 bases lining up with TRBD2. The ends lost 4 bases at V and 8 bases at J; junction bases unmatched: 9. CDR1 is LNHDA and CDR2 is SQIVND in the germline V gene (reference sequence). The CDR3 extends over 15 amino acids. The CDR3 nucleotides read TGTGCCAGTAGTACGGGACTAGCAGGAGGAGATGAGCAGTTCTTC. Its translation: CASSTGLAGGDEQFF.

The gene calls are TRBV5-4 and TRBJ2-1; D not resolved. The CDR3 is 18 amino acids. V lost 6 bases, J lost 0 bases, and 22 bases lay in between. CDR1 is SGHNT and CDR2 is YYREEE in the germline V gene (reference sequence). The CDR3 region has the DNA TGTGCCAGCACCGTGGGTTACGGAAAGGGTGGCTCCTACAATGAGCAGTTCTTC. This sequence encodes CASTVGYGKGGSYNEQFF.

This clone showed up just a few times. The V and J genes are TRBV10-2 and TRBJ1-4; the D is unclear. V dropped 7 bases and J dropped 4 bases, with 10 bases sitting between them. Germline values: CDR1 WSHSY, CDR2 SAAADI. The CDR3 is 13 residues long. The DNA for the CDR3 is TGCGCCAGCACCCCCTGGGTTAATGAAAAACTGTTTTTT. Translating gives CASTPWVNEKLFF.

This rearrangement joins TRBV6-1 to TRBJ2-4; D possibly uses TRBD1 or TRBD2 (5 bases each). V was cut by 2 bases and J by 7 bases, with 18 bases left in between. Germline V CDR1 and CDR2: MNHNS, SASEGT. The CDR3 is 16 amino acids. The CDR3 DNA is TGTGCCAGCAGTGAAAAAGCAGGGACGGGGTATAACATTCAGTACTTC. It specifies CASSEKAGTGYNIQYF.

This clone came up once. The chain combines TRBV28 with TRBJ1-2, with 7 bases lining up with TRBD1. The CDR3 spans 16 residues. CDR1 and CDR2 from the germline V gene are MDHEN and SYDVKM. The junction had 14 bases not matched to a gene; V was cut back by 2 bases and J by 8 bases. The CDR3 loop is CASSLLYQGYRGGYTF. The CDR3 nucleotides are TGTGCCAGCAGTTTACTGTATCAGGGTTACAGGGGCGGCTACACCTTC.

Details on this clone: The sample carries other DNA sequences with the same CDR3. The chain uses TRBV5-6 and TRBJ2-2; no firm D call. Trimming took 0 bases from V and 6 from J, leaving 3 bases between them. CDR1 is SGHDT and CDR2 is YYEEEE in the germline V gene. This CDR3 spans 12 amino acids. The CDR3 loop is CASSLGAGELFF. Written as DNA, the CDR3 is TGTGCCAGCAGCTTGGGGGCCGGGGAGCTGTTTTTT.

Only one count was recorded for this clone. The chain uses TRBV2 and TRBJ1-3; the D is unclear. V dropped 0 bases and J dropped 0 bases, with 9 bases sitting between them. Germline V gene data show CDR1 as SNHLY and CDR2 as FYNNEI. The CDR3 spans 16 residues. CDR3 sequence: CASSEASGDSGNTIYF. CDR3 DNA sequence: TGTGCCAGCAGTGAAGCGTCGGGCGACTCTGGAAACACCATATATTTT. Based on the CDR3 plus reference TRBV2 and TRBJ1-3, the full variable domain is EPEVTQTPSHQVTQMGQEVILRCVPISNHLYFYWYRQILGQKVEFLVSFYNNEISEKSEIFDDQFSVERPDGSNFTLKIRSTKLEDSAMYFCASSEASGDSGNTIYFGEGSWLTVV.

V is TRBV10-2 and J is TRBJ2-1; a possible D gene is TRBD2 (5 bases). The V and J ends lost 6 bases and 0 bases respectively, with 15 bases between them. Germline lookup yields CDR1 WSHSY and CDR2 SAAADI. This CDR3 has 16 amino acids. CDR3 loop: CASRTRTESSYNEQFF. Written as DNA, the CDR3 is TGCGCCAGCAGAACCCGGACTGAAAGCTCCTACAATGAGCAGTTCTTC.

A note on this clone: Possible read error: a much larger clone is one base away. The chain has TRBV4-3 and TRBJ2-6; TRBD1 or TRBD2 may be the D gene (6 bases each). V shed 1 base and J shed 0 bases, with 10 bases lying between them. CDR3 length equals 17 residues. Germline CDR1 and CDR2: LGHNA and YSLEER. The CDR3 reads CASSQGGASSGANVLTF. CDR3 nucleotide sequence: TGCGCCAGCAGCCAAGGGGGGGCCTCCTCTGGGGCCAACGTCCTGACTTTC.

The chain is built from TRBV5-5 and TRBJ2-7; D could derive from TRBD1 or TRBD2 (5 bases each). The CDR3 is made up of 14 amino acids. Trimming left V 4 bases short and J 6 bases short, with 17 bases between. Per the germline V gene, CDR1 is SGHKS and CDR2 is YYEKEE (reference sequence). CDR3 amino acids: CASSQNRGQTEQYF. The CDR3 DNA reads as TGTGCCAGCAGCCAGAACCGGGGCCAGACCGAGCAGTACTTC.

The chain links TRBV28 to TRBJ1-2; D gene ambiguous. Germline V gene data show CDR1 as MDHEN and CDR2 as SYDVKM. The V end was cut by 5 bases, the J end by 4 bases, with 11 bases between. This CDR3 is 13 amino acids long. The CDR3 nucleotides read TGTGCCAGCAGTCAGACATATGGCTATGGCTACACCTTC. Amino acid sequence: CASSQTYGYGYTF.

DNA of the CDR3: TGTGCCAGCAGCACCCCTGGGACGGGGGTCCAAGAGACCCAGTACTTC. This encodes CASSTPGTGVQETQYF. This rearrangement joins TRBV28 to TRBJ2-5, with D perhaps matching TRBD2 (6 bases). V was pared by 6 bases and J by 1 base, with 18 bases between. Germline CDR1 MDHEN, CDR2 SYDVKM. This CDR3 spans 16 amino acids. Full variable domain (missing parts from reference TRBV28 and TRBJ2-5): DVKVTQSSRYLVKRTGEKVFLECVQDMDHENMFWYRQDPGLGLRLIYFSYDVKMKEKGDIPEGYSVSREKKERFSLILESASTNQTSMYLCASSTPGTGVQETQYFGPGTRLLVL.

The genes are TRBV5-1 and TRBJ2-7; maybe TRBD1 (6 bases). Trimming took off 0 bases at V and 3 bases at J, with 10 bases between the two ends. CDR1 is SGHRS, CDR2 YFSETQ, per germline. This CDR3 is 14 amino acids long. The CDR3 region has the DNA TGCGCCAGCAGCTTGGCCGGCAGGGGCTACGAGCAGTACTTC. This codes for CASSLAGRGYEQYF.

The rearrangement links TRBV2 to TRBJ1-5, with D hard to call. Germline V lookup: CDR1 SNHLY, CDR2 FYNNEI. The CDR3 has 13 residues. The V gene lost 7 bases and the J gene lost 9 bases, with 16 bases spanning the gap. In nucleotides, the CDR3 is TGTGCCAGCAACGCCGACGGAATCGGGCCCCAGCATTTT. Its protein is CASNADGIGPQHF.

The genes are TRBV7-2 and TRBJ2-5; D possibly corresponds to TRBD2 (5 bases). CDR1 is SGHTA and CDR2 is FQGNSA in the germline V gene. Between the trimmed V and J ends, which lost 7 bases and 5 bases, there was a span of 14 bases. This CDR3 comprises 13 residues. The CDR3 region is CASTPRGWETQYF. In DNA, the CDR3 is TGTGCCAGCACCCCACGGGGTTGGGAGACCCAGTACTTC.

The CDR3 is CASSLVGGGETQYF. The CDR3 nucleotides read TGTGCCAGCAGCTTAGTTGGGGGCGGCGAGACCCAGTACTTC. The rearrangement links TRBV5-4 to TRBJ2-5; a possible D gene is TRBD1 (6 bases). The germline V gene has CDR1 SGHNT and CDR2 YYREEE (reference sequence). Trimming stripped 2 bases from V and 5 bases from J, with 13 bases between. This CDR3 contains 14 residues.

The chain carries TRBV5-5 and TRBJ2-3; D is perhaps TRBD2 (5 bases). V lost 4 bases and J lost 6, with 18 bases in between. Germline V gene data show CDR1 as SGHKS and CDR2 as YYEKEE (reference sequence). The CDR3 totals 15 residues. CDR3 in amino acids: CASSLGVGNLDTQYF. CDR3 in DNA: TGTGCCAGCAGCCTCGGGGTAGGGAACCTGGATACGCAGTATTTT.

At least ten counts were recorded for this clone. The J gene is TRBJ2-3, the V gene TRBV5-6; 7 nucleotides match TRBD2. V dropped 4 bases and J dropped 2; count of bases not matched to a gene: 4. The germline V gene has CDR1 SGHDT and CDR2 YYEEEE. This CDR3 is 14 amino acids long. The CDR3, as DNA: TGTGCCAGCAGCCTGACTAGCTCCACAGATACGCAGTATTTT. It is translated as CASSLTSSTDTQYF.